These 26 T cell receptor beta chains originate from one sample sequenced in a study of OX40 agonist ivuxolimab in advanced cancers. Clones were read by immunoSEQ multiplex PCR, and TCRdb kept only the in-frame ones, dropping some. This sample carries about 94,000 clones, around 86% of them seen once, and the ten largest clones take about 0.3%. The sequencing used CD4+ or CD8+ T cells sorted from blood, collected in a trial of the OX40 agonist ivuxolimab. The receptors shown here come from an adult with an advanced solid tumor such as melanoma, head and neck, liver or kidney cancer.

This clone was found many times. The rearrangement links TRBV19 to TRBJ1-2, with TRBD1 matching 11 bases. Per germline, CDR1 LNHDA and CDR2 SQIVND (reference sequence). J lost 8 bases, V lost 6 bases, and 8 bases had no gene match. The CDR3 runs 14 residues. Here the CDR3 reads CASSPDRGRGGYTF. In DNA form, the CDR3 reads TGTGCCAGTAGCCCGGACAGGGGGCGCGGGGGCTACACCTTC.

The chain recombines TRBV10-3 with TRBJ1-2; TRBD1 is a possible D gene (5 bases). The CDR3 consists of 15 residues. V lost 1 base to trimming and J lost 4 bases, with 13 bases between them. CDR1 and CDR2 (germline): ENHRY, SYGVKD. The CDR3 nucleotides read TGTGCCATCAGTGAGTGGAGACAGAAAGTCTATGGCTACACCTTC. Amino acid sequence: CAISEWRQKVYGYTF.

This rearrangement joins TRBV7-6 to TRBJ1-6; D is ambiguous. The CDR3 spans 14 residues. V lost 5 bases and J 10 bases, leaving 15 bases between the germline ends. The V gene's germline CDR1 is SGHVS and CDR2 FNYEAQ. The CDR3 spells CASSPSSTGSPLHF. CDR3 in DNA: TGTGCCAGCAGCCCCAGTAGTACGGGATCACCCCTCCACTTT.

The rearrangement uses TRBV6-1 and TRBJ1-2; TRBD1 agrees at 7 bases. V shed 5 bases and J 8 bases; nucleotides not matched to a gene: 5. Germline V gene lookup returns CDR1 MNHNS and CDR2 SASEGT. The CDR3 contains 12 residues. The CDR3 sequence: CASSPTGNGYTF. CDR3 DNA sequence: TGTGCCAGCAGTCCGACAGGGAACGGCTACACCTTC.

This CDR3 reads CASSASRETQYF. The CDR3 bases are TGTGCCAGCAGTGCCAGCAGGGAGACCCAGTACTTC. The rearrangement uses TRBV7-8 and TRBJ2-5; unclear D gene. CDR3 size: 12 residues. The V and J ends lost 6 bases and 5 bases respectively, with 10 bases between them. Germline V gene sequence: CDR1 SGHVS, CDR2 FQNEAQ.

This clone was observed a handful of times. V is TRBV6-1 and J is TRBJ1-1; no clear D. The CDR3 runs to 13 residues. Germline-derived CDR1 and CDR2 are MNHNS and SASEGT. V was shortened by 1 base and J by 8 bases, with 11 bases between the two germline ends. In nucleotides, the CDR3 is TGTGCCAGCAGTGAAGTGCTCAGGTGGGAAGCTTTCTTT. Its protein product is CASSEVLRWEAFF.

The J gene is TRBJ2-3, the V gene TRBV7-6; D unclear. This CDR3 comprises 14 residues. Germline assignment: CDR1 SGHVS and CDR2 FNYEAQ. The V end was cut by 5 bases, the J end by 3 bases, with 12 bases between. The CDR3 sequence is CASSPERGTDTQYF. CDR3 bases: TGTGCCAGCAGCCCTGAAAGAGGAACAGATACGCAGTATTTT.

The CDR3 region is CAWTGGQGGSDTQYF. DNA of the CDR3: TGTGCCTGGACTGGGGGGCAGGGGGGGTCGGATACGCAGTATTTT. The V gene is TRBV30, the J gene TRBJ2-3, with D perhaps assigned TRBD1 or TRBD2 (7 bases each). The V end was cut by 4 bases, the J end by 6 bases, with 20 bases between. This CDR3 comprises 15 residues. Per germline, CDR1 GTSNPN and CDR2 SVGIG (reference sequence).

This rearrangement joins TRBV7-8 to TRBJ1-1, with TRBD1 matching 7 bases. This CDR3 has 14 amino acids. V was clipped by 3 bases and J by 3 bases; unmatched bases: 4. CDR1 and CDR2 (germline): SGHVS, FQNEAQ. The CDR3 loop is CASSLRDRDTEAFF. The CDR3 nucleotides are TGTGCCAGCAGCTTGCGAGACAGGGACACTGAAGCTTTCTTT.

J is TRBJ2-1 and V is TRBV29-1; 10 nucleotides agree with TRBD2. CDR3 length equals 13 residues. V trimming: 4 bases; J trimming: 7 bases; junction bases outside the gene matches: 4. CDR1 is SQVTM and CDR2 is ANQGSEA in the germline V gene. CDR3 in DNA: TGCAGCGTTGCTAGCGGGGGCAGGAATGAGCAGTTCTTC. Protein: CSVASGGRNEQFF.

This chain links TRBV6-1 with TRBJ2-7, with TRBD2 identical over 9 bases. CDR1 and CDR2 from the germline V gene are MNHNS and SASEGT. This CDR3 contains 15 residues. V lost 7 bases and J lost 6; bases outside the gene matches: 13. The CDR3 DNA follows: TGTGCCAGCATTAGCTCTGCGGGGGGGCTTTTCGAGCAGTACTTC. It translates to CASISSAGGLFEQYF.

This chain links TRBV11-3 with TRBJ1-1; 8 bases match TRBD1. CDR3 length: 14 residues. Germline CDR1 reads SGHNT; CDR2 reads YENEEA. Trimming at V came to 1 base and at J to 6 bases, leaving 4 bases not matched to a gene. The CDR3 nucleotides are TGTGCCAGCAGCTTAGGGCAGGGGGCCTCTGAAGCTTTCTTT. Translation gives CASSLGQGASEAFF.

The rearrangement links TRBV7-7 to TRBJ2-1; 7 bases agree with TRBD1. V dropped 5 bases and J dropped 9; count of bases not matched to a gene: 4. The CDR3 extends over 12 amino acids. Germline V gene lookup returns CDR1 SSHAT and CDR2 FNYEAQ (reference sequence). CDR3 nucleotides: TGTGCCAGCAGCCCGACAGGGACTGAGCAGTTCTTC. It yields the protein CASSPTGTEQFF.

V and J are TRBV5-1 and TRBJ1-4; possibly TRBD1 for D (6 bases). Trimming took off 3 bases at V and 7 bases at J, with 10 bases between the two ends. The germline gives CDR1 SGHRS, CDR2 YFSETQ. This CDR3 region has 13 residues. The CDR3, as DNA: TGCGCCAGCAGCTCAAAACAGGGTGAAAAACTGTTTTTT. The encoded protein is CASSSKQGEKLFF. Together with reference TRBV5-1 and TRBJ1-4, the CDR3 gives the full variable domain: KAGVTQTPRYLIKTRGQQVTLSCSPISGHRSVSWYQQTPGQGLQFLFEYFSETQRNKGNFPGRFSGRQFSNSRSEMNVSTLELGDSALYLCASSSKQGEKLFFGSGTQLSVL.

The chain employs TRBV7-2 and TRBJ2-5; 12 positions match TRBD2. Per germline, CDR1 SGHTA and CDR2 FQGNSA. This CDR3 comprises 18 residues. With V trimmed by 3 bases and J by 5 bases, 13 bases remained unmatched. CDR3 DNA sequence: TGTGCCAGCAGCTTTCGCCCTAGCGGGGGGGCATCGCGGGAGACCCAGTACTTC. It encodes CASSFRPSGGASRETQYF.

V is TRBV7-9 and J is TRBJ2-2; D call uncertain. Germline values: CDR1 SEHNR, CDR2 FQNEAQ (reference sequence). This CDR3 has 12 amino acids. CDR3 amino acids: CALNANTGELFF. For the CDR3, the DNA is TGTGCGTTAAACGCGAACACCGGGGAGCTGTTTTTT.

This clone has just one count. V gene TRBV13 combines with J gene TRBJ1-1, with a weak D call TRBD1 (6 bases). This CDR3 has 14 amino acids. The germline CDR1 and CDR2 sequences are PRHDT and FYEKMQ (reference sequence). The V and J ends lost 3 bases and 2 bases respectively, with 10 bases between them. CDR3 amino acids: CASSFRTANTEAFF. As DNA, the CDR3 is TGTGCCAGCAGCTTTCGGACAGCAAACACTGAAGCTTTCTTT.

The J gene is TRBJ1-1, the V gene TRBV5-1, with 8 bases matching TRBD1. There are 15 residues in the CDR3. With V trimmed by 2 bases and J by 1 base, 4 bases remained unmatched. The germline V gene encodes CDR1 SGHRS and CDR2 YFSETQ. CDR3 loop: CASSFQGAKNTEAFF. CDR3 DNA: TGCGCCAGCAGCTTTCAGGGGGCGAAGAACACTGAAGCTTTCTTT.

The V call is TRBV6-4, the J call TRBJ2-1, with D perhaps TRBD1 or TRBD2 (5 bases each). The CDR3 sequence is 19 residues long. CDR1 and CDR2 (germline): MRHNA, SNTAGT. Between the trimmed V and J ends, which lost 0 bases and 4 bases, there was a span of 22 bases. CDR3 coding DNA: TGTGCCAGCAGTGACTCGCCCCCGGGGACGATCCGAACTTACAATGAGCAGTTCTTC. Protein: CASSDSPPGTIRTYNEQFF.

The gene calls are TRBV6-6 and TRBJ1-5; D gene unclear. Trimming shortened V by 7 bases and J by 0 bases, and 13 bases separated the two germline ends. The CDR3 has 15 residues. Per germline, CDR1 MNHNY and CDR2 SVGAGI (reference sequence). Here the CDR3 DNA reads TGTGCCAGCACCGATCGGGCGGTTAGCAATCAGCCCCAGCATTTT. Encoded protein: CASTDRAVSNQPQHF.

In this sample, this clone turned up once. This rearrangement joins TRBV5-1 to TRBJ1-3; no firm D call. This CDR3 contains 17 residues. V lost 0 bases, J lost 0 bases, and 13 bases lay in between. The germline gives CDR1 SGHRS, CDR2 YFSETQ. The CDR3 coding sequence is TGCGCCAGCAGCTTGGTCCCCACAATCGACTCTGGAAACACCATATATTTT. Translation: CASSLVPTIDSGNTIYF.

The chain uses TRBV5-4 and TRBJ2-7, with 7 bases lining up with TRBD1. The CDR3 loop spans 15 amino acids. V lost 8 bases to trimming and J lost 1 base; unmatched junction nucleotides: 12. The germline V gene has CDR1 SGHNT and CDR2 YYREEE (reference sequence). The CDR3: CASGARDRPSYEQYF. The DNA of the CDR3 is TGTGCCAGTGGTGCCAGGGACAGACCTTCCTACGAGCAGTACTTC.

The chain couples TRBV6-1 to TRBJ1-1, with D hard to call. CDR1 is MNHNS, CDR2 SASEGT, per germline. The CDR3 is 13 amino acids. The V end lost 7 bases, the J end lost 3 bases, and 12 bases lay between the germline ends. CDR3 sequence: CASIINGDTEAFF. The CDR3 DNA follows: TGTGCCAGCATTATTAACGGTGACACTGAAGCTTTCTTT.

The chain joins TRBV4-1 to TRBJ1-5, with no clear D. Germline lookup yields CDR1 MGHRA and CDR2 YSYEKL. The CDR3 loop spans 15 amino acids. V lost 0 bases, J lost 0 bases, and 6 bases lay in between. The CDR3 nucleotides are TGCGCCAGCAGCCAAGACCCGTTTAGCAATCAGCCCCAGCATTTT. As protein: CASSQDPFSNQPQHF.

The gene calls are TRBV7-9 and TRBJ1-6; 10 nucleotides agree with TRBD1. The CDR3 runs to 17 residues. Germline V gives CDR1 SEHNR, CDR2 FQNEAQ (reference sequence). V was clipped by 5 bases and J by 10 bases; unmatched bases: 14. CDR3 coding DNA: TGTGCCAGCAGCCCAGACAGGGGGCGCGAGGTTCACTCACCCCTCCACTTT. It specifies CASSPDRGREVHSPLHF.

The rearrangement links TRBV4-2 to TRBJ1-2; 12 bases match TRBD1. The CDR3 extends over 15 amino acids. Per the germline V gene, CDR1 is LGHNA and CDR2 is YNFKEQ. V trimming: 4 bases; J trimming: 8 bases; junction bases outside the gene matches: 8. As DNA, the CDR3 is TGTGCCAGCAGCCCTCCGGGACAGGGGGCGCAGGGCTACACCTTC. Translation gives CASSPPGQGAQGYTF.